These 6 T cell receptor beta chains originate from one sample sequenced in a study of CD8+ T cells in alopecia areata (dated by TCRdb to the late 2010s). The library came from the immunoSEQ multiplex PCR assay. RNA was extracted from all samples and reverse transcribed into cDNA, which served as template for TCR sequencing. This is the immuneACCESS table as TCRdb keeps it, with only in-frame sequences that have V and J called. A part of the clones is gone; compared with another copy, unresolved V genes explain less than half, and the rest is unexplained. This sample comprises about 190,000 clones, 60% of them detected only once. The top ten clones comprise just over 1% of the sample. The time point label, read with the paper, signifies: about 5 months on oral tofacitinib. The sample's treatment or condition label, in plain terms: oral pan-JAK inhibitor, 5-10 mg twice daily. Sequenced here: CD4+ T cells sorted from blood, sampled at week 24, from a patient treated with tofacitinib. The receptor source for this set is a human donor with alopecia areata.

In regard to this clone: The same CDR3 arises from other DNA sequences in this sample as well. The CDR3 loop reads CASSMGETQYF. The CDR3 DNA reads as TGTGCCAGTAGTATGGGAGAGACCCAGTACTTC. J is TRBJ2-5 and V is TRBV19, with D unresolved. The CDR3 has 11 amino acids. Germline CDR1 LNHDA, CDR2 SQIVND (reference sequence). Trimming stripped 3 bases from V and 4 bases from J, with 3 bases between.

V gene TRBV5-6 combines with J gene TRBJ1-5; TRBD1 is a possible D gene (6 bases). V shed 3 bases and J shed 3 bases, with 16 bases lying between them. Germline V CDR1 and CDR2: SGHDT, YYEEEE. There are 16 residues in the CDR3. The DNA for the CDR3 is TGTGCCAGCAGCTCTGCAGGGGACGGGAACAATCAGCCCCAGCATTTT. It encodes CASSSAGDGNNQPQHF.

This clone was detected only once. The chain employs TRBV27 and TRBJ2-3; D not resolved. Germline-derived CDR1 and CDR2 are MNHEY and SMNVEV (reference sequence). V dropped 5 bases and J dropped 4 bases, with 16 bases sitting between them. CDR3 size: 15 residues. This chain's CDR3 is CASSLFGPTADTQYF. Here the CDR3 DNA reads TGTGCCAGCAGTCTTTTCGGGCCGACTGCAGATACGCAGTATTTT.

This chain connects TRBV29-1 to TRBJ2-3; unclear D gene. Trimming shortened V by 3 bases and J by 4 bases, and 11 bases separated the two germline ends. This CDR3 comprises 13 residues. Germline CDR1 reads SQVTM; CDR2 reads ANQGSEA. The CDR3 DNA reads TGCAGCGTTGATGAGGCCTCCGCAGATACGCAGTATTTT. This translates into CSVDEASADTQYF.

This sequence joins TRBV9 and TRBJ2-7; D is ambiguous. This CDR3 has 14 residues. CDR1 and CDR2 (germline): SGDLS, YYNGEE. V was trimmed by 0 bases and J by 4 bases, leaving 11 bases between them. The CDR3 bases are TGTGCCAGCAGCGTAGGCGGAATCCCTTACGAGCAGTACTTC. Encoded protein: CASSVGGIPYEQYF.

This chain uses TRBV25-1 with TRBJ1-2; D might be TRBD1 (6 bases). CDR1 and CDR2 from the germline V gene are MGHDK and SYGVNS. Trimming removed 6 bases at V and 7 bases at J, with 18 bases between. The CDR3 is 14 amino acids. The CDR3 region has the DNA TGTGCCAGCAGCAGTGCCGGGACATTTTTTGGCTACACCTTC. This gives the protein CASSSAGTFFGYTF.